Listed below are T cell receptor beta chains from one sample, sequenced in a study of CD8 T cells in Susac syndrome. TCRdb processed the immunoSEQ multiplex PCR reads anew with MiXCR; each CDR3 protein has one entry. The sample yields approximately 120,000 distinct CDR3 sequences, around 92% seen once. The sequenced material came from CD8+ T cells from PBMCs. These receptors originate from a human donor in good health. Each CDR3 is given with its conserved first and last residue. Each record gives: V gene, J gene, CDR3 protein.

v_call: TRBV20-1
j_call: TRBJ2-7
cdr3_aa: CSASRDRVSYEQYF

v_call: TRBV5-1
j_call: TRBJ2-6
cdr3_aa: CASRQGTGGAGANVLTF

v_call: TRBV6-2/TRBV6-3
j_call: TRBJ1-6
cdr3_aa: CASRIGTGYSPLHF

v_call: TRBV6-6
j_call: TRBJ2-1
cdr3_aa: CASGGLAGRYNEQFF

v_call: TRBV10-2
j_call: TRBJ1-1
cdr3_aa: CASTLRSEGSTEAFF

v_call: TRBV4-2
j_call: TRBJ1-3
cdr3_aa: CASSLEDRSGNTIYF

v_call: TRBV3-1
j_call: TRBJ1-1
cdr3_aa: CASSPRGLSIHGEAFF

v_call: TRBV7-3
j_call: TRBJ2-7
cdr3_aa: CASSLRGDYEQYF

v_call: TRBV7-2
j_call: TRBJ1-2
cdr3_aa: CASSLESGTYGYTF

v_call: TRBV24-1
j_call: TRBJ2-2
cdr3_aa: CATSDQNTGELFF